The source of this T cell receptor beta chain is a study of vaccination effects on CD4 cells after COVID-19. Broader study findings: Researchers report that only 1 of 255 vaccine-induced clones in healthy vaccinees cross-reacted with common cold coronaviruses. Small numbers of convalescent patients limited the study. It also lacked early post-infection timepoints.

With regard to this clone: The antigen remains unidentified.

V lost 1 base, J lost 1 base, and 12 bases stayed unmatched. The CDR3 consists of 19 residues. Scientists isolated CD4+ T cells after an approximately ten-day culture period ended. Subjects were given two BNT162b2 or mRNA-1273 vaccine doses. Researchers swapped half the medium for IL-2 medium on both days 3 and 7. Some clones are missing from TCRdb's copy, which holds only in-frame ones; the method was immunoSEQ multiplex PCR. The table shows 72,000 or so clones, with 70% to 85% occurring only once. This material consisted of CD4+ T cells from PBMCs cultured without peptide, taken after COVID-19 vaccination. This sequence was found in a human donor who received a COVID-19 vaccine. The genes are TRBV5-3 and TRBJ2-3; TRBD2 agrees at 10 bases. TRBV5-3 carries the ORF label, with uncertain function. The CDR3 protein is CARSLKTSGSRERTDTQYF. As DNA, the CDR3 is TGTGCCAGAAGCTTGAAGACTAGCGGGTCCCGCGAACGCACAGATACGCAGTATTTT.